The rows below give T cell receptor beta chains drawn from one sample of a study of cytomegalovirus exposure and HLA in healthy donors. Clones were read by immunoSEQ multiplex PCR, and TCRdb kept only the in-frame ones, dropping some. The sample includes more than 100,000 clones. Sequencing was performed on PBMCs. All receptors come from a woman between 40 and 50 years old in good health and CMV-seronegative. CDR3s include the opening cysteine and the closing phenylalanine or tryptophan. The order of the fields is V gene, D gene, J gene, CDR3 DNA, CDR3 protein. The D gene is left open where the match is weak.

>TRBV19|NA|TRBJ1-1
TGTGCCAGTAGTAGCCCCCGGGGAGTCTCCTGGAGTTTT
CASSSPRGVSWSF
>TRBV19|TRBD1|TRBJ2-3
TGTGCCAGTAGCCTTAACAGGGGGTTGAACACAGATACGCAGTATTTT
CASSLNRGLNTDTQYF
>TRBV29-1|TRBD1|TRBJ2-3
TGCAGCGTAAACAGGGGGCAAGATACGCAGTATTTT
CSVNRGQDTQYF
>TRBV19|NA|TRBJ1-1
TGTGCCAGTAGCCAGTACAGGACCGAAGCTTTCTTT
CASSQYRTEAFF
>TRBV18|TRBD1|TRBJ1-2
TGTGCCAGCTCACCAGGGACAGGGTCACTCTATGGCTACACCTTC
CASSPGTGSLYGYTF
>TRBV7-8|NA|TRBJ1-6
TGTGCCAGCAGCATCCTTAATTCACCCCTCCACTTT
CASSILNSPLHF
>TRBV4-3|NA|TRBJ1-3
TGCGCCAGCAGCCAAGATATCGGGAACACCATATATTTT
CASSQDIGNTIYF
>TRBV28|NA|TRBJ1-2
TGTGCCAGCCGACCTTTTGAGGGACTGCTCGACTTTTATGGCTACACCTTC
CASRPFEGLLDFYGYTF
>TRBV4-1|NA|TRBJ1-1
TGCGCCAGCAGCCACCCTAACAGGAACACTGAAGCTTTCTTT
CASSHPNRNTEAFF
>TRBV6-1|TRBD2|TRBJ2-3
TGTGCCAGCAGCCCAAAGGCTAGCGGGGCAGATACGCAGTATTTT
CASSPKASGADTQYF
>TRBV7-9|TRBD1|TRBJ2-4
TGTGCCAGCAGCCCCGACAGGGGCAGTAGCGACAAAAACATTCAGTACTTC
CASSPDRGSSDKNIQYF
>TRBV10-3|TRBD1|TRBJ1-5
TGTGCCATCTCACAGGGGAGCAATCAGCCCCAGCATTTT
CAISQGSNQPQHF
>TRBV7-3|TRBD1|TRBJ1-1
TGTGCCAGCAGCGAGCCGGGACAGGGGGCTTGGAACACTGAAGCTTTCTTT
CASSEPGQGAWNTEAFF
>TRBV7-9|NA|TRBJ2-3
TGTGCCAGCAGCTTAACGAGGGGCACAGATACGCAGTATTTT
CASSLTRGTDTQYF
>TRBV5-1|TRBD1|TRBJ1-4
TGCGCCAGCAGCTTGGGACAGGGTAATGAAAAACTGTTTTTT
CASSLGQGNEKLFF
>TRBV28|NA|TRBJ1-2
TGTGCCAGCACTCCAGCTAACTATGGCTACACCTTC
CASTPANYGYTF
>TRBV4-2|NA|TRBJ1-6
TGTGCCAGCAGCCCGGGGGAGAGCTCCTATAATTCACCCCTCCACTTT
CASSPGESSYNSPLHF
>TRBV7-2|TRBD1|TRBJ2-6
TGTGCCAGCAGCTTAGAGGGACAGGGGGCGTATGGGGCCAACGTCCTGACTTTC
CASSLEGQGAYGANVLTF
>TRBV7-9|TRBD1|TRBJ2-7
TGTGCCAGCAGCAACCGGGACAGGTCCTCCGAGCAGTACTTC
CASSNRDRSSEQYF
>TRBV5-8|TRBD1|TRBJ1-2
TGTGCCAGCAGCTTTACAGGGGCGGGTGGCTACACCTTC
CASSFTGAGGYTF
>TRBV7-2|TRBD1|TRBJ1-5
TGTGCCAGCAGTACCGACAGGGGTGGCCAGCCCCAGCATTTT
CASSTDRGGQPQHF
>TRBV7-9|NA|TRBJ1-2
TGTGCCAGCAGCCCTTGGGACTTAAAGGAGGCAGGCTACACCTTC
CASSPWDLKEAGYTF
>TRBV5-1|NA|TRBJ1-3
TGCGCCAGCAGCAGAGACACTGCGGGGGCTGGAAACACCATATATTTT
CASSRDTAGAGNTIYF
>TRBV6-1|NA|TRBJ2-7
TGTGCCAGCGGTACTACCTACGAGCAGTACTTC
CASGTTYEQYF
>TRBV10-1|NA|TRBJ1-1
TGCGCCAGCAGTGACCTGACATGGCCTGAAGCTTTCTTT
CASSDLTWPEAFF
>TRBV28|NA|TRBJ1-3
TGTGCCAGCAGGGATGCAGTGGGGCGTGGAAACACCATATATTTT
CASRDAVGRGNTIYF
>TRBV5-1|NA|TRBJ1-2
TGCGCCAGCAGCTTGTCCCAGGCTCAGTATGGCTACACCTTC
CASSLSQAQYGYTF
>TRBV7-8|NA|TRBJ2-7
TGTGCCAGCAGCTTCGGGACATCGGGCTACGAGCAGTACTTC
CASSFGTSGYEQYF
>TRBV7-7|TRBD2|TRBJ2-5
TGTGCTAGCAGCTTAGAGGGGACTAGCTGGGAGACCCAGTACTTC
CASSLEGTSWETQYF
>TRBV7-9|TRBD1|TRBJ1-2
TGTGCCAGCAGCTTAGCGCCAGGGACAGCCGATGGCTACACCTTC
CASSLAPGTADGYTF
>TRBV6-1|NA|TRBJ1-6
TGTGCCAGTACAGTGGTTGGGTCACCCCTCCACTTT
CASTVVGSPLHF
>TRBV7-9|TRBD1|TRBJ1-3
TGTGCCAGCAGCTTACATTCGGGACAGGCGTCTGGAAACACCATATATTTT
CASSLHSGQASGNTIYF
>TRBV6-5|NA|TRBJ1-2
TGTGCCAGCAGTTACGTGTCAGGGAACTATGGCTACACCTTC
CASSYVSGNYGYTF
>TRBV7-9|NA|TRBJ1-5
TGTGCCAGCAGCCGGGCCGGGGGGGCGGATCAGCCCCAGCATTTT
CASSRAGGADQPQHF
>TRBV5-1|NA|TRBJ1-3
TGCGCCAGCAGCTTTGGTACAGCCCTCTCTGGAAACACCATATATTTT
CASSFGTALSGNTIYF
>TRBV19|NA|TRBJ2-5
TGTGCCAGTAGTTCTCAACACAGGAAAGAGACCCAGTACTTC
CASSSQHRKETQYF
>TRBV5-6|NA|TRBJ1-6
TGTGCCAGCAGCTTGGCGAGCTCCTATAATTCACCCCTCCACTTT
CASSLASSYNSPLHF
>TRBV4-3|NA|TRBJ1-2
TGCGCCAGCAGCCAGGACGGACTATTTAACTATGGCTACACCTTC
CASSQDGLFNYGYTF
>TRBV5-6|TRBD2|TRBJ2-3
TGTGCCAGCAGCCCGACTAGCGGGGGGGCGAGAGATACGCAGTATTTT
CASSPTSGGARDTQYF
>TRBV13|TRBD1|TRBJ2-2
TGTGCCAGCAGCTTAGCCGGGACAGCGAACACCGGGGAGCTGTTTTTT
CASSLAGTANTGELFF
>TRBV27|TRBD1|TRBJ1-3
TGTGCCAGCAGTAGACAGGGAGCTGGAAACACCATATATTTT
CASSRQGAGNTIYF
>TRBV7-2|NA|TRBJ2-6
TGTGCCAGCAGCACAGACACTGGGGCCAACGTCCTGACTTTC
CASSTDTGANVLTF
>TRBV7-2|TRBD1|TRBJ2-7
TGTGCCAGTACCTTGGACAGGGGATACGAGCAGTACTTC
CASTLDRGYEQYF